This T cell receptor (beta chain) was sequenced in a study of regulatory T cells in long-lasting Graves disease. Study findings and constraints: Accuracy was possibly reduced by small sample size. New patients shared 970 or so public clonotypes, and persistent patients shared more, with approximately 2,600. Persistent disease was characterized by preferential usage of TRBV28, TRBJ1-2 and TRBJ2-5.

The CDR3 consists of 12 residues. The germline V gene has CDR1 DFQATT and CDR2 SNEGSKA (reference sequence). With V trimmed by 6 bases and J by 6 bases, 4 bases remained unmatched. Time point noted: newly diagnosed GD, antithyroid drugs for less than 3 months. The TCR library was made from RNA that had been extracted from PBMCs in TRIzol. In each case, Graves' disease was diagnosed per American Thyroid Association guidelines. The authors built TCR beta libraries using iRepertoire HTBI primers and Arm-PCR of CDR3 regions. MiXCR was run by TCRdb on the multiplex PCR reads, yielding one entry per CDR3 protein. The data contain a few hundred thousand distinct CDR3 sequences, 15% to 20% of them singletons. This clonotype was seen repeatedly, ten times or more. Its antigen is not known.

This chain uses TRBV20-1 with TRBJ2-7; 11 bases agree with TRBD2. The sample in question was peripheral blood mononuclear cells (PBMCs), obtained at new diagnosis, from a patient treated with antithyroid drugs. This receptor was taken from a female donor with Graves disease. CDR3 sequence: CSARLAGREQYF. CDR3 DNA sequence: TGCAGTGCCCGACTAGCGGGGCGCGAGCAGTACTTC.